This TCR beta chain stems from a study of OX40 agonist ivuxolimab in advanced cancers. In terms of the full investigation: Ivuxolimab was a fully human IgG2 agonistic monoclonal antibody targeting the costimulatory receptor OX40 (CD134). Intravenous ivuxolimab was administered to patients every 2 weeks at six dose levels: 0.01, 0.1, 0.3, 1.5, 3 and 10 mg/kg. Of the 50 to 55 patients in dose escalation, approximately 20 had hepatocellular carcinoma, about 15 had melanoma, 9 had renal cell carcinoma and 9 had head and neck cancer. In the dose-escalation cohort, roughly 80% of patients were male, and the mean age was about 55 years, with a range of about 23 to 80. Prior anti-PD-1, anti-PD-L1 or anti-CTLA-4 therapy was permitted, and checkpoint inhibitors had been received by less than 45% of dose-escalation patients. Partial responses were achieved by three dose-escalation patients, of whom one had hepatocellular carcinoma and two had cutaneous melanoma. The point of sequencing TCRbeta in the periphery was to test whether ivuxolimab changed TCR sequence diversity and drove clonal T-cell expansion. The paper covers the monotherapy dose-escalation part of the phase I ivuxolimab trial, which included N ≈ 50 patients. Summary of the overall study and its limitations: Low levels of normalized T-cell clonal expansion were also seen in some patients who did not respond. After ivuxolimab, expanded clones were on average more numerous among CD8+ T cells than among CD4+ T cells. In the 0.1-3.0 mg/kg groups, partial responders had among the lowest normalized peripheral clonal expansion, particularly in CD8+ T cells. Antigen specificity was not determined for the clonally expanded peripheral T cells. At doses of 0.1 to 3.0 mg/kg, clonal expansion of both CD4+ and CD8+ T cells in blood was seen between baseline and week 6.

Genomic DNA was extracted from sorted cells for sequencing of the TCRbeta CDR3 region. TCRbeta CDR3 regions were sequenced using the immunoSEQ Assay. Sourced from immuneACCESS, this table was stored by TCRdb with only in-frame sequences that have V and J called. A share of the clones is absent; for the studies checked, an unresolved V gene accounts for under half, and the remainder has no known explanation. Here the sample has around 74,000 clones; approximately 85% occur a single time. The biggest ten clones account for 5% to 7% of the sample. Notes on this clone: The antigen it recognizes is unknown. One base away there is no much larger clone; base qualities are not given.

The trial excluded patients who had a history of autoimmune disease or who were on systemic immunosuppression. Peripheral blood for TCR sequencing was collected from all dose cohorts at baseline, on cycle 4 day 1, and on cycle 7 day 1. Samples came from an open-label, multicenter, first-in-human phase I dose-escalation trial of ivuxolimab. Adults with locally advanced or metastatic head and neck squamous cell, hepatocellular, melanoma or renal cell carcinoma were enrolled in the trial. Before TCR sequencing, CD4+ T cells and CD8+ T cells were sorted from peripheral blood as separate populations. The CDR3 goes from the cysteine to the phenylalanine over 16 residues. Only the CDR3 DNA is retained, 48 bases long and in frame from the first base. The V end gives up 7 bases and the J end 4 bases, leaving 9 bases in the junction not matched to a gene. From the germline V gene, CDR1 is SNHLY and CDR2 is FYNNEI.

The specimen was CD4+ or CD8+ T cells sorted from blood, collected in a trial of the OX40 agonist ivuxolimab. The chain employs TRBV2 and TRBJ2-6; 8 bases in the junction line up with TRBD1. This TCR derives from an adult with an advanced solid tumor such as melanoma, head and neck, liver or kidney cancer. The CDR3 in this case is CASKNQGASGANVLTF. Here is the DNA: TGTGCCAGCAAGAATCAGGGGGCATCGGGGGCCAACGTCCTGACTTTC.